This T cell receptor beta chain emerged from a study of T cell responses to AZD1222 COVID-19 vaccine. Study-level results: Clonal diversity may have been underestimated in mostly white British donors. An increase in Spike-specific TCR breadth and depth was observed after two AZD1222 doses. Reportedly, nearly half the spike-specific TCRs target unmutated variant regions.

As concerns this clone: Its antigen is not identified.

Generated by immunoSEQ multiplex PCR, the TCRdb table keeps only in-frame clones and is missing some. The table has about 150,000 clones, 90% seen once. Germline loops: CDR1 SGHVS, CDR2 FQNEAQ. The CDR3 spans 12 residues. V lost 5 bases to trimming and J lost 5 bases, with 7 bases between them. The clonotype comes from an adult in good health. The V and J genes are TRBV7-8 and TRBJ1-5, with unresolved D. The specimen was peripheral blood, collected on day 0 of AZD1222 vaccination. In DNA, the CDR3 is TGTGCCAGCAGCCCCTTCCATCAGCCCCAGCATTTT. Protein sequence: CASSPFHQPQHF.